This T cell receptor beta chain was recovered during a study of shared clonotypes between healthy human individuals. General observations from the study: Genetic and exposure-history diversity was limited by the few donors.

Germline loops: CDR1 SGDLS, CDR2 YYNGEE. CDR3 length: 15 residues. V lost 3 bases and J lost 0, with 10 bases in between. The authors ran unsorted PBMC replicate PCRs on about 320 ng DNA, 30,000 or so T cell genomes. Clones were read by immunoSEQ multiplex PCR, and TCRdb kept only the in-frame ones, dropping some. The sample carries a few hundred thousand clones, 77% recorded once. This clone was observed at least ten times. Its specificity is not known. Different DNA sequences within this sample yield the same CDR3. The sequence was obtained from a woman in her 40s in good health. Some clones in this sample may be carry-over from other donors' samples. Sample: PBMCs. The V call is TRBV9, the J call TRBJ1-3; possibly TRBD1 for D (5 bases). CDR3 in amino acids: CASSGVGTSGNTIYF. DNA of the CDR3: TGTGCCAGCAGCGGGGTGGGGACCTCTGGAAACACCATATATTTT.